Sequencing of this T cell receptor (beta chain) was carried out in a study of blood T cell repertoires in COVID-19. Study-wide background: COVID-19 samples, acute and convalescent, were from the United States, Italy and Spain. From T cells, B-cell-depleted T cells, or PBMCs came the material, which was cDNA or gDNA.

The CDR3 sequence is 15 residues long. The V end was cut by 2 bases, the J end by 2 bases, with 13 bases between. Germline-derived CDR1 and CDR2 are SGHRS and YFSETQ. Original processing methods: Amplification of reference gene primers was used by the study to estimate nucleated cell counts. Profiled with immunoSEQ multiplex PCR; TCRdb holds only in-frame clones, not every one. That table supplies the V and J calls and clone size; D and trimming were determined from the DNA. The sample has some 160,000 clones, around 83% seen once. What was sequenced was peripheral blood. The clonotype originates from a human donor in a cohort sampled during active COVID-19. The genes are TRBV5-1 and TRBJ1-2; D gene ambiguous. The CDR3 DNA reads as TGCGCCAGCAGCTTTTCAAGTACAGAGAACTATGGCTACACCTTC. This sequence encodes CASSFSSTENYGYTF.